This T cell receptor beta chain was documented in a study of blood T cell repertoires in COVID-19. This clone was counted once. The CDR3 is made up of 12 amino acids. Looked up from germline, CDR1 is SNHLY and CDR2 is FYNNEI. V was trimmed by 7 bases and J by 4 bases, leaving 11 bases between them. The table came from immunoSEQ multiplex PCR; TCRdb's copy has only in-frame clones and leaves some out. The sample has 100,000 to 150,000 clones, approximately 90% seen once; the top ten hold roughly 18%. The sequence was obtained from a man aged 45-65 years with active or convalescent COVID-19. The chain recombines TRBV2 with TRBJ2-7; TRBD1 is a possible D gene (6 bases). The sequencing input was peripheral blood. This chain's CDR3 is CASTLTGYEQYF. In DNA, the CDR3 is TGTGCCAGCACCCTAACAGGGTACGAGCAGTACTTC.